A single sample is the source of the 20 T cell receptor beta chains below, sequenced in a study of T cell changes during pregnancy in multiple sclerosis. Profiled with immunoSEQ multiplex PCR; TCRdb holds only in-frame clones, not every one. The table records under 40,000 clones, roughly 90% of them present only once. The sequencing here drew on CD8+ T cells from peripheral blood mononuclear cells, taken before pregnancy. Every receptor here comes from a female donor with multiple sclerosis, enrolled in a pregnancy study.

V is TRBV19 and J is TRBJ2-1, with a weak D call TRBD2 (6 bases). The CDR3 loop spans 15 amino acids. V lost 6 bases and J 4 bases, leaving 16 bases between the germline ends. CDR1 is LNHDA and CDR2 is SQIVND in the germline V gene (reference sequence). The CDR3 sequence: CASSLRRGIYNEQFF. The CDR3 DNA reads as TGTGCCAGTAGCCTCCGCCGGGGGATATACAATGAGCAGTTCTTC.

The J gene is TRBJ1-5, the V gene TRBV2, with D hard to call. This CDR3 region has 13 residues. V was clipped by 2 bases and J by 7 bases, with 9 bases between them. Germline V gene data show CDR1 as SNHLY and CDR2 as FYNNEI. In DNA form, the CDR3 reads TGTGCCAGCAGTGAATGGAGGGTACAGCCCCAGCATTTT. Residues: CASSEWRVQPQHF.

The CDR3 DNA reads TGTGCCAGCAGGACAGGGTACTATGGCTACACCTTC. It specifies CASRTGYYGYTF. The chain is built from TRBV27 and TRBJ1-2, with 7 bases fitting TRBD1. V dropped 6 bases and J dropped 3; count of bases not matched to a gene: 1. The length of the CDR3 is 12 residues. CDR1 is MNHEY and CDR2 is SMNVEV in the germline V gene (reference sequence).

The gene calls are TRBV25-1 and TRBJ2-4; D perhaps matches TRBD2 (6 bases). The V gene lost 2 bases and the J gene lost 7 bases, with 15 bases spanning the gap. The CDR3 runs to 15 residues. Germline V CDR1 and CDR2: MGHDK, SYGVNS. The CDR3 DNA reads TGTGCCAGCAGTGAAGGTTCGAGGGGACTCAACATTCAGTACTTC. It encodes CASSEGSRGLNIQYF.

The chain uses TRBV27 and TRBJ2-1, with D possibly matching TRBD2 (6 bases). The CDR3 covers 17 residues. CDR1 and CDR2 from the germline V gene are MNHEY and SMNVEV (reference sequence). The V and J ends lost 6 bases and 1 base respectively, with 19 bases between them. CDR3 loop: CASRHPNSGLSYNEQFF. CDR3 sequence (DNA): TGTGCCAGCAGACACCCGAACAGCGGGCTTTCCTACAATGAGCAGTTCTTC.

This chain links TRBV14 with TRBJ2-1, with 14 bases fitting TRBD2. CDR3 size: 16 residues. Germline CDR1 is SGHDN and CDR2 is FVKESK. V trimming: 4 bases; J trimming: 8 bases; junction bases outside the gene matches: 7. CDR3 bases: TGTGCCAGCAGCCCGAGGACTAGCGGGGGGAGGGATGAGCAGTTCTTC. Protein sequence: CASSPRTSGGRDEQFF.

V and J are TRBV27 and TRBJ1-4; no clear D gene. Germline loops: CDR1 MNHEY, CDR2 SMNVEV (reference sequence). This CDR3 has 14 residues. V was pared by 3 bases and J by 4 bases, with 9 bases between. The CDR3 protein is CASSLRQFNEKLFF. In DNA form, the CDR3 reads TGTGCCAGCAGTTTGAGGCAGTTTAATGAAAAACTGTTTTTT. Together with reference TRBV27 and TRBJ1-4, the CDR3 gives the full variable domain: EAQVTQNPRYLITVTGKKLTVTCSQNMNHEYMSWYRQDPGLGLRQIYYSMNVEVTDKGDVPEGYKVSRKEKRNFPLILESPSPNQTSLYFCASSLRQFNEKLFFGSGTQLSVL.

The CDR3 sequence: CASSYLGADTEAFF. CDR3 nucleotides: TGTGCCAGCAGTTATTTGGGGGCGGACACTGAAGCTTTCTTT. The gene calls are TRBV6-6 and TRBJ1-1; TRBD1 is a possible D gene (6 bases). This CDR3 spans 14 amino acids. Germline assignment: CDR1 MNHNY and CDR2 SVGAGI (reference sequence). Trimming took off 3 bases at V and 3 bases at J, with 11 bases between the two ends.

The chain employs TRBV4-1 and TRBJ2-1, with TRBD1 matching 11 bases. V lost 5 bases, J lost 7 bases, and 7 bases stayed unmatched. Germline CDR1 is MGHRA and CDR2 is YSYEKL. This CDR3 is 15 amino acids long. The CDR3 loop reads CASSWGDRGANEQFF. CDR3 coding DNA: TGCGCCAGCAGCTGGGGGGACAGGGGGGCAAATGAGCAGTTCTTC.

This rearrangement joins TRBV19 to TRBJ1-6; weak D call: TRBD1 (5 bases). Deletions cut 7 bases from V and 5 bases from J, with 21 bases between. The CDR3 extends over 17 amino acids. Germline V lookup: CDR1 LNHDA, CDR2 SQIVND (reference sequence). DNA for the CDR3: TGTGCCAGTACTCCATCGGCTGGGGCAGTAGATAATTCACCCCTCCACTTT. Protein sequence: CASTPSAGAVDNSPLHF.

The chain uses TRBV4-1 and TRBJ1-2; D remains unclear. Per germline, CDR1 MGHRA and CDR2 YSYEKL. V was clipped by 0 bases and J by 1 base, with 6 bases between them. The CDR3 is 14 amino acids. CDR3 sequence reads: CASSQETDNYGYTF. In DNA form, the CDR3 reads TGCGCCAGCAGCCAAGAAACAGATAACTATGGCTACACCTTC.

The chain couples TRBV9 to TRBJ2-4; 9 bases line up with TRBD1. Losses at the gene ends were 3 bases for V and 11 bases for J; bases not matched to a gene: 18. Germline V CDR1 and CDR2: SGDLS, YYNGEE. The CDR3 spans 17 residues. For the CDR3, the DNA is TGTGCCAGCAGCGCCCCGGTAGGACAGGGGAGGAGGGACGTTCAGTACTTC. Amino acid sequence: CASSAPVGQGRRDVQYF.

DNA for the CDR3: TGTGCCAGCAGCCGGGACAGGGATTCCTACGAGCAGTACTTC. It translates to CASSRDRDSYEQYF. The rearrangement links TRBV5-4 to TRBJ2-7, with 9 bases fitting TRBD1. There are 14 residues in the CDR3. V was pared by 4 bases and J by 1 base, with 3 bases of the junction left unmatched. CDR1 and CDR2 (germline): SGHNT, YYREEE (reference sequence).

The gene calls are TRBV28 and TRBJ2-1; 13 nucleotides agree with TRBD2. The CDR3 consists of 17 residues. CDR1 MDHEN and CDR2 SYDVKM come from the germline V gene. V dropped 3 bases and J dropped 5; count of bases not matched to a gene: 7. The DNA for the CDR3 is TGTGCCAGCAGTTTCCTACTAGCGGGAGGGTCAGACAATGAGCAGTTCTTC. Its protein product is CASSFLLAGGSDNEQFF. Combining the CDR3 with reference TRBV28 and TRBJ2-1 gives the whole variable domain DVKVTQSSRYLVKRTGEKVFLECVQDMDHENMFWYRQDPGLGLRLIYFSYDVKMKEKGDIPEGYSVSREKKERFSLILESASTNQTSMYLCASSFLLAGGSDNEQFFGPGTRLTVL.

J is TRBJ2-3 and V is TRBV11-2; 9 positions match TRBD2. The CDR3 totals 19 residues. From germline, CDR1 is SGHAT and CDR2 FQNNGV. V lost 5 bases and J lost 1; bases outside the gene matches: 16. CDR3 sequence (DNA): TGTGCCAGCAGCCCATCGGAGAGCGGGAGGCCCGGCGGCACAGATACGCAGTATTTT. It codes for CASSPSESGRPGGTDTQYF.

The chain links TRBV5-1 to TRBJ2-1; 8 bases align to TRBD1. The CDR3 contains 18 residues. V lost 0 bases and J lost 0; bases outside the gene matches: 8. Germline CDR1 reads SGHRS; CDR2 reads YFSETQ. The CDR3 loop is CASSLGPIGQGSYNEQFF. For the CDR3, the DNA is TGCGCCAGCAGCTTGGGTCCGATAGGACAGGGCTCCTACAATGAGCAGTTCTTC. The full variable domain, with the rest looked up from reference TRBV5-1 and TRBJ2-1, is KAGVTQTPRYLIKTRGQQVTLSCSPISGHRSVSWYQQTPGQGLQFLFEYFSETQRNKGNFPGRFSGRQFSNSRSEMNVSTLELGDSALYLCASSLGPIGQGSYNEQFFGPGTRLTVL.

The J gene is TRBJ1-2, the V gene TRBV7-9; D perhaps matches TRBD1 (5 bases). The ends were cut back, 4 bases at V and 2 bases at J, with 8 bases in the middle. From germline, CDR1 is SEHNR and CDR2 FQNEAQ (reference sequence). The CDR3 length is 13 residues. The CDR3 region is CASSSGLNYGYTF. CDR3 sequence (DNA): TGTGCCAGCAGCTCGGGACTGAACTATGGCTACACCTTC.

V is TRBV6-1 and J is TRBJ1-4; perhaps TRBD1 as D (5 bases). The germline V and J ends were trimmed by 2 bases and 2 bases, with 18 bases remaining between them. The CDR3 has 18 residues. In germline, CDR1 is MNHNS, CDR2 SASEGT. The CDR3 nucleotides are TGTGCCAGCAGTGAATTGTTCAGGGTAAAGAGGACTAATGAAAAACTGTTTTTT. Its protein is CASSELFRVKRTNEKLFF.

The rearrangement links TRBV5-1 to TRBJ1-1, with a possible D match to TRBD1 (6 bases). The CDR3 covers 15 residues. Germline V gene lookup returns CDR1 SGHRS and CDR2 YFSETQ. Deletions cut 4 bases from V and 4 bases from J, with 17 bases between. CDR3 coding DNA: TGCGCCAGCAGCCTCGGACGGGGGGCGGTCACTGAAGCTTTCTTT. Its translation is CASSLGRGAVTEAFF.

This clone has just one count. The chain links TRBV19 to TRBJ2-1, with D possibly being TRBD2 (6 bases). Trimming shortened V by 3 bases and J by 1 base, and 16 bases separated the two germline ends. This CDR3 has 17 residues. CDR1 is LNHDA, CDR2 SQIVND, per germline (reference sequence). The DNA for the CDR3 is TGTGCCAGTAGTATCTCCTTTTGGGCGGGATCCTACAATGAGCAGTTCTTC. Residues: CASSISFWAGSYNEQFF.